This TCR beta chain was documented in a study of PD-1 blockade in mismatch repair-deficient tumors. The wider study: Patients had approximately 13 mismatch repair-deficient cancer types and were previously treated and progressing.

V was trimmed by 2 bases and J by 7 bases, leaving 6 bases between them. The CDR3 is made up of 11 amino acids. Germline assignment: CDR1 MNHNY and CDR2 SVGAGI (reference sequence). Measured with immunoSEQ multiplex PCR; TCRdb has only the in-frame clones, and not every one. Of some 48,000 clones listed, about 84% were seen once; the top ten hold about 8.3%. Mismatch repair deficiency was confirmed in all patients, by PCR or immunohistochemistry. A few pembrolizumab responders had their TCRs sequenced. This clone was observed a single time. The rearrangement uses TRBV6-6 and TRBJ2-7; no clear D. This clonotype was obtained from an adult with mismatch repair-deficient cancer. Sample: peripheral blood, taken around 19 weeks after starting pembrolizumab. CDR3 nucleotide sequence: TGTGCCAGCAGTTACGGGCAGGAGCAGTACTTC. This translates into CASSYGQEQYF.